This TCR beta chain was captured by sequencing in a study of blood T cell repertoires in COVID-19. The assay was immunoSEQ multiplex PCR, and TCRdb's table has in-frame clones only and misses some. This table has 150,000 or so clones, approximately 80% appearing once. At least ten counts were recorded for this clone. Germline values: CDR1 KGHSH, CDR2 LQKENI. The CDR3 loop spans 13 amino acids. Trimming pared 3 bases from V and 7 bases from J, leaving 10 bases between. The chain combines TRBV18 with TRBJ1-5; no clear D gene. The sequence was obtained from a human donor with acute or convalescent COVID-19. The donor label of this sample is uncertain. The sample was peripheral blood. The CDR3 loop reads CASSPGGPQPQHF. The CDR3, as DNA: TGTGCCAGCTCACCCGGTGGGCCCCAGCCCCAGCATTTT.